A selection of T cell receptor beta chains follows, all from one sample in a study of T cell responses to AZD1222 COVID-19 vaccine. The table came from immunoSEQ multiplex PCR; TCRdb's copy has only in-frame clones and leaves some out. The sample consists of about 150,000 clones, 75% to 90% of them appearing once. The material was peripheral blood, obtained on day 0 of AZD1222 vaccination. The receptors shown here come from an adult in good health. The CDR3 runs from the conserved cysteine through the conserved F or W. The D gene is left open where the match is weak. Expanded clones get a size class; other rows say once, few or many, or leave the size out.

d_call: NA; v_call: TRBV27; j_call: TRBJ1-3; clone_size: NA; cdr3_aa: CASSLSGAAGNTIYF; cdr3_nt: TGTGCCAGCAGTTTATCCGGCGCCGCTGGAAACACCATATATTTT
d_call: NA; v_call: TRBV2; j_call: TRBJ1-1; clone_size: few; cdr3_aa: CASSDGRQNTEAFF; cdr3_nt: TGTGCCAGCAGTGACGGACGTCAGAACACTGAAGCTTTCTTT
d_call: NA; v_call: TRBV11-2; j_call: TRBJ2-7; clone_size: NA; cdr3_aa: CASSTTEEQYF; cdr3_nt: TGTGCCAGCAGCACGACGGAAGAGCAGTACTTC
d_call: NA; v_call: TRBV21-1; j_call: TRBJ2-7; clone_size: NA; cdr3_aa: CASSPGDRTAYEQYF; cdr3_nt: TGTGCCAGCAGCCCAGGGGACCGCACCGCCTACGAGCAGTACTTC
d_call: NA; v_call: TRBV3-1/TRBV3-2; j_call: TRBJ1-3; clone_size: NA; cdr3_aa: CASSQLTGDSGNTIYF; cdr3_nt: TGTGCCAGCAGCCAACTGACAGGAGACTCTGGAAACACCATATATTTT
d_call: NA; v_call: TRBV6-2/TRBV6-3; j_call: TRBJ2-7; clone_size: NA; cdr3_aa: CASSYTYEQYF; cdr3_nt: TGTGCCAGCAGTTATACCTACGAGCAGTACTTC
d_call: TRBD1; v_call: TRBV28; j_call: TRBJ2-1; clone_size: NA; cdr3_aa: CASSLPSWDSRSEQFF; cdr3_nt: TGTGCCAGCAGTTTACCGTCCTGGGACAGCCGGAGTGAGCAGTTCTTC
d_call: TRBD2; v_call: TRBV3-1/TRBV3-2; j_call: TRBJ2-3; clone_size: once; cdr3_aa: CASSPGGTDTQYF; cdr3_nt: TGTGCCAGCAGCCCGGGGGGGACAGATACGCAGTATTTT
d_call: NA; v_call: TRBV4-1; j_call: TRBJ1-4; clone_size: NA; cdr3_aa: CASSQVPAGQAEKLFF; cdr3_nt: TGCGCCAGCAGCCAAGTTCCGGCAGGTCAGGCAGAAAAACTGTTTTTT
d_call: NA; v_call: TRBV12-3/TRBV12-4; j_call: TRBJ1-1; clone_size: NA; cdr3_aa: CASRSTFEAFF; cdr3_nt: TGTGCCAGCAGGTCCACATTTGAGGCTTTCTTT
d_call: TRBD2; v_call: TRBV7-3; j_call: TRBJ2-1; clone_size: NA; cdr3_aa: CASSLGSSGIFGGSYNEQFF; cdr3_nt: TGTGCCAGCAGCTTAGGGTCCAGCGGGATTTTCGGGGGCTCCTACAATGAGCAGTTCTTC
d_call: NA; v_call: TRBV7-7; j_call: TRBJ2-4; clone_size: NA; cdr3_aa: CASSLFRGLDIQYF; cdr3_nt: TGTGCCAGCAGCTTATTTCGGGGGTTGGACATTCAGTACTTC
d_call: NA; v_call: TRBV5-8; j_call: TRBJ1-1; clone_size: NA; cdr3_aa: CASSHPRKTGKQAFF; cdr3_nt: TGTGCCAGCAGTCATCCGCGTAAAACAGGGAAACAAGCTTTCTTT
d_call: NA; v_call: TRBV6-5; j_call: TRBJ1-6; clone_size: NA; cdr3_aa: CASSTQGSSPLHF; cdr3_nt: TGTGCCAGCAGTACCCAGGGAAGTTCACCCCTCCACTTT
d_call: TRBD1; v_call: TRBV5-1; j_call: TRBJ2-3; clone_size: NA; cdr3_aa: CASSSTQGVSTQYF; cdr3_nt: TGCGCCAGCAGCTCCACCCAGGGGGTCAGTACGCAGTATTTT
d_call: NA; v_call: TRBV19; j_call: TRBJ2-1; clone_size: NA; cdr3_aa: CASSMNWDNEQFF; cdr3_nt: TGTGCCAGTAGTATGAATTGGGACAATGAGCAGTTCTTC
d_call: NA; v_call: TRBV27; j_call: TRBJ2-4; clone_size: NA; cdr3_aa: CASSLSGPKNIQYF; cdr3_nt: TGTGCCAGCAGTTTATCGGGGCCAAAAAACATTCAGTACTTC
d_call: TRBD2; v_call: TRBV6-1; j_call: TRBJ2-3; clone_size: NA; cdr3_aa: CASSVGPAGGRPDTQYF; cdr3_nt: TGTGCCAGCAGTGTCGGCCCAGCGGGAGGGCGTCCAGATACGCAGTATTTT
d_call: NA; v_call: TRBV7-2; j_call: TRBJ2-7; clone_size: NA; cdr3_aa: CASSGPGTGEQYF; cdr3_nt: TGTGCCAGCAGTGGCCCGGGGACGGGGGAGCAGTACTTC
d_call: NA; v_call: TRBV25-1; j_call: TRBJ1-1; clone_size: NA; cdr3_aa: CASSDHRRPLEAFF; cdr3_nt: TGTGCCAGCAGTGACCACCGGCGACCTCTCGAAGCTTTCTTT
d_call: NA; v_call: TRBV5-6; j_call: TRBJ2-1; clone_size: NA; cdr3_aa: CASSFDSYNEQFF; cdr3_nt: TGTGCCAGCAGCTTCGACAGCTACAATGAGCAGTTCTTC
d_call: NA; v_call: TRBV19; j_call: TRBJ2-1; clone_size: NA; cdr3_aa: CASSSNNEQFF; cdr3_nt: TGTGCCAGTAGTTCTAACAATGAGCAGTTCTTC
d_call: NA; v_call: TRBV7-3; j_call: TRBJ1-1; clone_size: NA; cdr3_aa: CASSLIRQVLNTEAFF; cdr3_nt: TGTGCCAGCAGCTTAATTCGGCAGGTCCTTAACACTGAAGCTTTCTTT
d_call: NA; v_call: TRBV2; j_call: TRBJ2-1; clone_size: NA; cdr3_aa: CASSKAGLSSYNEQFF; cdr3_nt: TGTGCCAGCAGTAAGGCGGGACTGAGCTCCTACAATGAGCAGTTCTTC
d_call: NA; v_call: TRBV18; j_call: TRBJ2-2; clone_size: NA; cdr3_aa: CASSPPTATGELFF; cdr3_nt: TGTGCCAGCTCACCCCCAACGGCCACCGGGGAGCTGTTTTTT
d_call: TRBD2; v_call: TRBV10-2; j_call: TRBJ2-2; clone_size: NA; cdr3_aa: CASSVGTSGIKVGELFF; cdr3_nt: TGCGCCAGCAGTGTTGGGACTAGCGGGATTAAGGTCGGGGAGCTGTTTTTT
d_call: NA; v_call: TRBV2; j_call: TRBJ2-7; clone_size: NA; cdr3_aa: CASTDRGRGSYEQYF; cdr3_nt: TGTGCCAGCACCGACCGGGGCCGAGGGTCCTACGAGCAGTACTTC
d_call: TRBD1; v_call: TRBV6-5; j_call: TRBJ1-2; clone_size: once; cdr3_aa: CASSRQGASDYGYTF; cdr3_nt: TGTGCCAGCAGCAGACAGGGGGCCTCTGACTATGGCTACACCTTC
d_call: TRBD1; v_call: TRBV9; j_call: TRBJ1-6; clone_size: NA; cdr3_aa: CASSPGQDPNSPLHF; cdr3_nt: TGTGCCAGCAGCCCCGGACAGGACCCTAATTCACCCCTCCACTTT
d_call: TRBD2; v_call: TRBV19; j_call: TRBJ2-1; clone_size: NA; cdr3_aa: CASSSQRTSGTSYNEQFF; cdr3_nt: TGTGCCAGTAGTTCCCAACGGACTAGCGGGACCTCCTACAATGAGCAGTTCTTC
d_call: NA; v_call: TRBV5-6; j_call: TRBJ1-1; clone_size: NA; cdr3_aa: CASSLGAGDTEAFF; cdr3_nt: TGTGCCAGCAGCTTGGGGGCAGGGGACACTGAAGCTTTCTTT
d_call: TRBD1; v_call: TRBV19; j_call: TRBJ1-1; clone_size: NA; cdr3_aa: CASSSGGFTEAFF; cdr3_nt: TGTGCCAGTAGTTCAGGGGGCTTCACTGAAGCTTTCTTT
d_call: NA; v_call: TRBV7-4; j_call: TRBJ1-2; clone_size: NA; cdr3_aa: CASSLPRAIGALGYTF; cdr3_nt: TGTGCCAGCAGCTTACCCCGTGCCATTGGGGCTCTTGGCTACACCTTC
d_call: NA; v_call: TRBV28; j_call: TRBJ1-6; clone_size: NA; cdr3_aa: CASSSGVRTLHF; cdr3_nt: TGTGCCAGCAGTTCCGGGGTTCGGACCCTCCACTTT
d_call: NA; v_call: TRBV18; j_call: TRBJ1-2; clone_size: NA; cdr3_aa: CASSPGQTNYGYTF; cdr3_nt: TGTGCCAGCTCACCCGGACAGACTAACTATGGCTACACCTTC
d_call: TRBD2; v_call: TRBV7-3; j_call: TRBJ2-7; clone_size: NA; cdr3_aa: CASSLTGTSAYEQYF; cdr3_nt: TGTGCCAGCAGCTTGACCGGGACTAGCGCATACGAGCAGTACTTC
d_call: TRBD2; v_call: TRBV24-1; j_call: TRBJ2-1; clone_size: NA; cdr3_aa: CATSDATSGSYNEQFF; cdr3_nt: TGTGCCACCAGTGACGCTACTAGCGGCTCCTACAATGAGCAGTTCTTC
d_call: TRBD1; v_call: TRBV30; j_call: TRBJ1-1; clone_size: few; cdr3_aa: CAWDPGQGSTEAFF; cdr3_nt: TGTGCCTGGGATCCGGGACAGGGATCCACTGAAGCTTTCTTT
d_call: NA; v_call: TRBV5-1; j_call: TRBJ2-5; clone_size: NA; cdr3_aa: CASSLWAVARETQYF; cdr3_nt: TGCGCCAGCAGCTTGTGGGCGGTAGCGAGGGAGACCCAGTACTTC
d_call: NA; v_call: TRBV21-1; j_call: TRBJ2-1; clone_size: NA; cdr3_aa: CASMRVSYNEQFF; cdr3_nt: TGTGCCAGCATGCGGGTCTCCTACAATGAGCAGTTCTTC
d_call: NA; v_call: TRBV7-9; j_call: TRBJ1-4; clone_size: once; cdr3_aa: CASSLGVIEKLFF; cdr3_nt: TGTGCCAGCAGCTTGGGGGTAATCGAAAAACTGTTTTTT
d_call: TRBD2; v_call: TRBV27; j_call: TRBJ2-1; clone_size: few; cdr3_aa: CASSFLAGVKFF; cdr3_nt: TGTGCCAGCAGTTTCCTAGCGGGGGTGAAGTTCTTC